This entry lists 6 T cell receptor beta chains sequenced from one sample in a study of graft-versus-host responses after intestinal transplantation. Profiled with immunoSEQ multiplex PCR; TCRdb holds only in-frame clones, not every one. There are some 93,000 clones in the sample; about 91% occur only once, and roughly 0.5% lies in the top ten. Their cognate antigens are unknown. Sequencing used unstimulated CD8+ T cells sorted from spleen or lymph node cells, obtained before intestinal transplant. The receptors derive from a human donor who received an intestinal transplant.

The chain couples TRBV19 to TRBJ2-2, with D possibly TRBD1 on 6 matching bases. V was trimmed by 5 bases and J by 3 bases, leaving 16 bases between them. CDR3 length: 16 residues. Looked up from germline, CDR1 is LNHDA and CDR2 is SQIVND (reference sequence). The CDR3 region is CASSSPGALYTGELFF. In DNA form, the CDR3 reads TGTGCCAGTAGTTCCCCAGGGGCCCTATACACCGGGGAGCTGTTTTTT.

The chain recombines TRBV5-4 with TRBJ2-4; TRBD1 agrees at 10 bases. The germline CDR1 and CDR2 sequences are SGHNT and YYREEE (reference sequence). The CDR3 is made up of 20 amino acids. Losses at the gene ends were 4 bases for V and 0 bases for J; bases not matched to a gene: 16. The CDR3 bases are TGTGCCAGCAGCCCGGACTTGGGGACAGGGGAGGTGGTAGCCAAAAACATTCAGTACTTC. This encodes CASSPDLGTGEVVAKNIQYF.

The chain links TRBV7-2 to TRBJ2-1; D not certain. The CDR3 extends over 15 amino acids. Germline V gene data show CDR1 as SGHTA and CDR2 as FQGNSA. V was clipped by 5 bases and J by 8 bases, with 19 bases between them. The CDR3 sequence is CASSITTFRVDEQFF. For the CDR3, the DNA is TGTGCCAGCAGCATAACAACCTTCCGGGTGGATGAGCAGTTCTTC.

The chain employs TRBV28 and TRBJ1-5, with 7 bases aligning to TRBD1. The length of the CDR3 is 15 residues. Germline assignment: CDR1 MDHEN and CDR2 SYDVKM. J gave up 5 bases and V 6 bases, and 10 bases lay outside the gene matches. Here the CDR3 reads CASSQNTGAHQPQHF. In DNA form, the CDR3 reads TGTGCCAGCAGCCAGAACACAGGGGCCCATCAGCCCCAGCATTTT.

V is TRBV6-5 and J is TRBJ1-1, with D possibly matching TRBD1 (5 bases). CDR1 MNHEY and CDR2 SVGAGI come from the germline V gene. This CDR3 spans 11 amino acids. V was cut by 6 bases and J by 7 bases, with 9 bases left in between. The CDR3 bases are TGTGCCAGCAGCCGAGACAGTGAAGCTTTCTTT. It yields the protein CASSRDSEAFF.

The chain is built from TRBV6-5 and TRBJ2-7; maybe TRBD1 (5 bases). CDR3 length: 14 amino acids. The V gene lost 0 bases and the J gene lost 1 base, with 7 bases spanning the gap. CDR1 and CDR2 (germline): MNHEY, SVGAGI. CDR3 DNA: TGTGCCAGCAGTTACTCGCAGGGTTCCTACGAGCAGTACTTC. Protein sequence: CASSYSQGSYEQYF.